One and the same sample provided the 27 T cell receptor beta chains below, sequenced in a study of T cells expressing NK-cell markers. From the 5' RACE reads, TCRdb lists one entry per CDR3 protein and no DNA. The table lists fewer than 400,000 distinct CDR3 sequences. The sample taken for sequencing was blood T cells: a sorted CD56 or NKG2C T cell subset, CD4+ or CD8+ T cells, or bulk PBMC T cells (not recorded which). These receptor sequences come from a man aged 18-75 years in good health.

CDR3 residues: CASRDDRGYSPLHF. This chain uses TRBV6-1 with TRBJ1-6; TCRdb picks TRBD1, but there is no DNA to check that call. CDR1 and CDR2 from the germline V gene are MNHNS and SASEGT. This CDR3 region has 14 residues.

The V and J genes are TRBV7-9 and TRBJ2-2; TCRdb lists TRBD1, though no DNA is available to test this call. Germline V lookup: CDR1 SEHNR, CDR2 FQNEAQ (reference sequence). The CDR3 is 12 amino acids. The CDR3: CTLEGAPGELFF.

The chain links TRBV25-1 to TRBJ2-7; with no DNA, the TCRdb D assignment of TRBD1 cannot be verified. This CDR3 comprises 15 residues. Germline V CDR1 and CDR2: MGHDK, SYGVNS. The CDR3 spells CASSYSGTPTYEQYF.

This chain joins TRBV12-5 and TRBJ2-7; the TCRdb D gene call, TRBD1, has no DNA to confirm it. The CDR3 loop spans 18 amino acids. Germline loops: CDR1 LGHNT, CDR2 FRNRAP. The CDR3 spells CASGSPKGGTISLHEQYF.

The J gene is TRBJ2-2, the V gene TRBV11-2. CDR1 is SGHAT, CDR2 FQNNGV, per germline. The CDR3 is 16 residues long. Here the CDR3 reads CASSLVVSMSAGELFF. Full variable domain (remainder filled in from reference TRBV11-2 and TRBJ2-2): EAGVAQSPRYKIIEKRQSVAFWCNPISGHATLYWYQQILGQGPKLLIQFQNNGVVDDSQLPKDRFSAERLKGVDSTLKIQPAKLEDSAVYLCASSLVVSMSAGELFFGEGSRLTVL.

This chain links TRBV5-1 with TRBJ2-4; the TCRdb D gene call, TRBD1, has no DNA to confirm it. Looked up from germline, CDR1 is SGHRS and CDR2 is YFSETQ. This CDR3 is built from 16 residues. This CDR3 is CASSSLDRSAKNIQYF.

This chain joins TRBV30 and TRBJ2-2. The V gene's germline CDR1 is GTSNPN and CDR2 SVGIG (reference sequence). The CDR3 totals 13 residues. CDR3 in amino acids: CAWKNKNTGELFF. Complete variable domain (other parts from reference TRBV30 and TRBJ2-2): SQTIHQWPATLVQPVGSPLSLECTVEGTSNPNLYWYRQAAGRGLQLLFYSVGIGQISSEVPQNLSASRPQDRQFILSSKKLLLSDSGFYLCAWKNKNTGELFFGEGSRLTVL.

V and J are TRBV7-2 and TRBJ2-5; the D call of TRBD1 rests on TCRdb alone, since no DNA is present to check it. Germline CDR1 SGHTA, CDR2 FQGNSA. The CDR3 is 15 amino acids. The CDR3 reads CASSLDHRGGGTQYF.

The rearrangement joins TRBV12-3 or TRBV12-4 to TRBJ1-4; TCRdb gives TRBD1 as the D gene, but with no DNA this cannot be confirmed. This CDR3 is built from 15 residues. This CDR3 reads CASKKGDATNEKLFF.

The chain links TRBV11-2 to TRBJ2-7; the D gene TCRdb calls, TRBD1, cannot be checked with no DNA. The CDR3 has 18 amino acids. Looked up from germline, CDR1 is SGHAT and CDR2 is FQNNGV. CDR3 in amino acids: CASRYGQGGRKASYEQYF. Full variable domain (outside the CDR3, taken from reference TRBV11-2 and TRBJ2-7): EAGVAQSPRYKIIEKRQSVAFWCNPISGHATLYWYQQILGQGPKLLIQFQNNGVVDDSQLPKDRFSAERLKGVDSTLKIQPAKLEDSAVYLCASRYGQGGRKASYEQYFGPGTRLTVT.

The rearrangement uses TRBV20-1 and TRBJ2-5; absent DNA, TCRdb's TRBD1 call cannot be checked. The CDR3 is made up of 13 amino acids. Looked up from germline, CDR1 is DFQATT and CDR2 is SNEGSKA (reference sequence). CDR3 protein: CSAKRTGQETQYF.

CDR3 protein: CASRLSGGPYNEQFF. The chain carries TRBV5-1 and TRBJ2-1; TCRdb gives TRBD2 as the D gene, but with no DNA this cannot be confirmed. CDR3 length: 15 amino acids. Germline CDR1 and CDR2: SGHRS and YFSETQ.

The CDR3 sequence is CASTGRDKNIQYF. This chain connects TRBV12-3 or TRBV12-4 to TRBJ2-4. The CDR3 length is 13 residues.

This rearrangement joins TRBV6-1 to TRBJ1-4; TCRdb reports TRBD1, a call that lacks DNA to check it against. CDR1 is MNHNS, CDR2 SASEGT, per germline. The CDR3 extends over 13 amino acids. The CDR3 region is CASKGAVRGKLFF.

The genes are TRBV27 and TRBJ2-5; TCRdb designates TRBD2, a call that cannot be tested without DNA. CDR1 MNHEY and CDR2 SMNVEV come from the germline V gene (reference sequence). The length of the CDR3 is 16 residues. The CDR3 reads CASSLSPGGVQETQYF.

V gene TRBV5-1 combines with J gene TRBJ2-3; TCRdb lists TRBD1, though no DNA is available to test this call. Germline CDR1 reads SGHRS; CDR2 reads YFSETQ. This CDR3 contains 18 residues. The chain's CDR3 is CASSNVGDSRGRLYTQYF.

This chain's CDR3 is CASSLGDSSKGKQPQHF. This chain connects TRBV19 to TRBJ1-5; as DNA is missing, the TRBD1 call by TCRdb cannot be tested. This CDR3 has 17 amino acids. CDR1 LNHDA and CDR2 SQIVND come from the germline V gene (reference sequence).

The chain has TRBV6-5 and TRBJ1-1; TCRdb's D call of TRBD1 is untestable without DNA. The germline gives CDR1 MNHEY, CDR2 SVGAGI. CDR3 size: 19 residues. CDR3: CASSYRLGRGLTQGPEAFF.

The rearrangement links TRBV5-1 to TRBJ2-7; the TCRdb D gene call, TRBD1, has no DNA to confirm it. CDR1 and CDR2 (germline): SGHRS, YFSETQ. The CDR3 loop spans 15 amino acids. CDR3: CASAGTGGLGYEQYF.

The chain combines TRBV24-1 with TRBJ2-2; the TCRdb call, TRBD1, lacks DNA for checking. The CDR3 sequence is 17 residues long. CDR1 and CDR2 from the germline V gene are KGHDR and SFDVKD. The CDR3 spells CATSDLPTEGNTGELFF.

The rearrangement joins TRBV18 to TRBJ1-4. The germline gives CDR1 KGHSH, CDR2 LQKENI. The CDR3 runs 13 residues. This CDR3 is CASSDGPNEKLFF.

This chain links TRBV5-5 with TRBJ2-7. The CDR3 length is 15 residues. Germline V gene data show CDR1 as SGHKS and CDR2 as YYEKEE (reference sequence). The CDR3 protein is CASSLADTGAYEQYF. The full variable domain, in which reference TRBV5-5 and TRBJ2-7 provide the parts outside the CDR3, is DAGVTQSPTHLIKTRGQQVTLRCSPISGHKSVSWYQQVLGQGPQFIFQYYEKEERGRGNFPDRFSARQFPNYSSELNVNALLLGDSALYLCASSLADTGAYEQYFGPGTRLTVT.

The rearrangement uses TRBV6-1 and TRBJ2-2; TCRdb's D call of TRBD1 is untestable without DNA. Germline loops: CDR1 MNHNS, CDR2 SASEGT. The length of the CDR3 is 15 residues. This CDR3 reads CASSAQRGGSVELFF.

This rearrangement joins TRBV2 to TRBJ2-5; the TCRdb call, TRBD1, lacks DNA for checking. The CDR3 is made up of 14 amino acids. Germline V gives CDR1 SNHLY, CDR2 FYNNEI. CDR3 residues: CASSWTATQETQYF.

The rearrangement uses TRBV27 and TRBJ1-1; TCRdb picks TRBD1, but there is no DNA to check that call. The germline V gene encodes CDR1 MNHEY and CDR2 SMNVEV (reference sequence). This CDR3 has 15 amino acids. CDR3 protein: CATRESTGMNTEAFF.

The chain joins TRBV7-2 to TRBJ2-3; TCRdb's assignment of TRBD1 cannot be checked, as there is no DNA. The CDR3 is made up of 15 amino acids. Germline loops: CDR1 SGHTA, CDR2 FQGNSA. The CDR3 sequence is CASSLAYRQTDTQYF.

This chain joins TRBV5-5 and TRBJ1-1; the TRBD1 assignment by TCRdb is unverifiable without DNA. The V gene's germline CDR1 is SGHKS and CDR2 YYEKEE (reference sequence). The CDR3 consists of 17 residues. This CDR3 reads CASSPGQYSSGRAEAFF. Combining the CDR3 with reference TRBV5-5 and TRBJ1-1 gives the whole variable domain DAGVTQSPTHLIKTRGQQVTLRCSPISGHKSVSWYQQVLGQGPQFIFQYYEKEERGRGNFPDRFSARQFPNYSSELNVNALLLGDSALYLCASSPGQYSSGRAEAFFGQGTRLTVV.